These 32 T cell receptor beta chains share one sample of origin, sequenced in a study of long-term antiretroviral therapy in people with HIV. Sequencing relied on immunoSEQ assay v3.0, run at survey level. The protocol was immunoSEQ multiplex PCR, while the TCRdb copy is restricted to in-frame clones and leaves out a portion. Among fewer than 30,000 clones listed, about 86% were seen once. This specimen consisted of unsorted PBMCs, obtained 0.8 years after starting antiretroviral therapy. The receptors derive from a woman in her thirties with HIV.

CDR3 sequence (DNA): TGTGCCAGCACTCGGACTAGCGGGGGTCTAGAGACCCAGTACTTC. Its protein is CASTRTSGGLETQYF. J is TRBJ2-5 and V is TRBV6-1; 13 nucleotides agree with TRBD2. Germline CDR1 reads MNHNS; CDR2 reads SASEGT. V lost 7 bases to trimming and J lost 4 bases; unmatched junction nucleotides: 6. The CDR3 contains 15 residues.

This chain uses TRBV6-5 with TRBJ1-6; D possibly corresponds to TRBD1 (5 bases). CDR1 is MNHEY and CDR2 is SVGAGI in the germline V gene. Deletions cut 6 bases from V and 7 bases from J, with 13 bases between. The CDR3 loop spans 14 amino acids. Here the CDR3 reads CASREHWGNSPLHF. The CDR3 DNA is TGTGCCAGCAGAGAACACTGGGGGAATTCACCCCTCCACTTT.

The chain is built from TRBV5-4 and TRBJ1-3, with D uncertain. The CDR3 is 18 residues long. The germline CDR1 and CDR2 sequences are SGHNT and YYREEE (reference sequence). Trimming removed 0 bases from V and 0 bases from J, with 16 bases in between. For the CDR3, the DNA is TGTGCCAGCAGCTTGGATCTGGAATTAGTATTCTCTGGAAACACCATATATTTT. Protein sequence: CASSLDLELVFSGNTIYF.

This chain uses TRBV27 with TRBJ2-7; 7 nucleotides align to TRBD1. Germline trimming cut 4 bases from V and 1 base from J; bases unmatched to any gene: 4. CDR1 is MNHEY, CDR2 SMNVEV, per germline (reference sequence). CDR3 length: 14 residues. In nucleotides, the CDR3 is TGTGCCAGCAGTTCGGGACAGACATCCTACGAGCAGTACTTC. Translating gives CASSSGQTSYEQYF.

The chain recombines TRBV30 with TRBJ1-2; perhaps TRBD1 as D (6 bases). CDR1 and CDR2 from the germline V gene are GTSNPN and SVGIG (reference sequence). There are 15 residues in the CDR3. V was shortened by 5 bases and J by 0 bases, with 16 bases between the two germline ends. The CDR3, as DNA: TGTGCCTGGCTCCCGGGGAGGGGGTCTAACTATGGCTACACCTTC. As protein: CAWLPGRGSNYGYTF.

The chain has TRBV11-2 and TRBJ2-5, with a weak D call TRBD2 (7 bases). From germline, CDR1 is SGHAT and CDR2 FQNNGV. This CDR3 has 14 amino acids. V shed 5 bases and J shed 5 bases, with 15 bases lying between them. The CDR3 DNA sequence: TGTGCCAGCAGCGGGGGGGCGATCCGGGAGACCCAGTACTTC. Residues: CASSGGAIRETQYF.

CDR3 coding DNA: TGCGCCAGCAGCCAAGATCCCGGGAGTGAAGCTTTCTTT. Its translation is CASSQDPGSEAFF. The chain joins TRBV4-1 to TRBJ1-1; no definite D call. Germline loops: CDR1 MGHRA, CDR2 YSYEKL. The V and J ends lost 0 bases and 7 bases respectively, with 9 bases between them. The CDR3 runs 13 residues.

CDR3 sequence reads: CASSSSSGVREQFF. CDR3 DNA: TGTGCCAGCAGTTCCTCTTCAGGGGTAAGGGAGCAGTTCTTC. The V call is TRBV27, the J call TRBJ2-1; perhaps TRBD1 as D (6 bases). The CDR3 totals 14 residues. CDR1 is MNHEY and CDR2 is SMNVEV in the germline V gene (reference sequence). V was cut by 4 bases and J by 10 bases, with 17 bases left in between.

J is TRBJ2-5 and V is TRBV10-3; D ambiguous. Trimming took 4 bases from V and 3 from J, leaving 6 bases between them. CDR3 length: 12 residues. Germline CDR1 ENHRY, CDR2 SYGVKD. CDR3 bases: TGTGCCATCAGTGTATCAGAAGAGACCCAGTACTTC. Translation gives CAISVSEETQYF.

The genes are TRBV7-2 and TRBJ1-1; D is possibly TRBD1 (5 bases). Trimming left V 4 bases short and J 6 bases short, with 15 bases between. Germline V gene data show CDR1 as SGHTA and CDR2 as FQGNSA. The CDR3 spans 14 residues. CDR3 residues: CASSSGTGFAEAFF. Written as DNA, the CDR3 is TGTGCCAGCAGCTCCGGGACGGGTTTTGCTGAAGCTTTCTTT.

The CDR3: CASSVLAGTYQETQYF. CDR3 DNA sequence: TGTGCCAGCAGCGTCCTAGCGGGGACGTACCAAGAGACCCAGTACTTC. V usage is TRBV7-9 and J usage is TRBJ2-5, with 9 bases matching TRBD2. The length of the CDR3 is 16 residues. The V gene's germline CDR1 is SEHNR and CDR2 FQNEAQ (reference sequence). The V segment lost 5 bases and the J segment 0 bases; nucleotides outside the gene matches: 7.

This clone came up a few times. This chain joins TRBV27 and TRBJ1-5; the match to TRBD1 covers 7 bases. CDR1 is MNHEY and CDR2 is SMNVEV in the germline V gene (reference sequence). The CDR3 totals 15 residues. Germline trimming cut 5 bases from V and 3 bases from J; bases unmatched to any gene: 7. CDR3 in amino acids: CASSPPGQLNQPQHF. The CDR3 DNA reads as TGTGCCAGCAGTCCACCGGGACAGCTCAATCAGCCCCAGCATTTT.

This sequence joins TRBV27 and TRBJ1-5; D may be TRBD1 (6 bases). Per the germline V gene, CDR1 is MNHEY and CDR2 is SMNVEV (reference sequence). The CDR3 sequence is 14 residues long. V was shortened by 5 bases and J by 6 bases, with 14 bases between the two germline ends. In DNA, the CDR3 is TGTGCCAGCAGTCTGACAGGAGGAGGTCAGCCCCAGCATTTT. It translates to CASSLTGGGQPQHF.

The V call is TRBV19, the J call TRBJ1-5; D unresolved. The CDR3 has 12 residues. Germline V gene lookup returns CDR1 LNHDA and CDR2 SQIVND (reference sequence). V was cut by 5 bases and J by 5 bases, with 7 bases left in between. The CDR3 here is CASSEIHQPQHF. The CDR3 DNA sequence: TGTGCCAGTAGTGAAATACATCAGCCCCAGCATTTT.

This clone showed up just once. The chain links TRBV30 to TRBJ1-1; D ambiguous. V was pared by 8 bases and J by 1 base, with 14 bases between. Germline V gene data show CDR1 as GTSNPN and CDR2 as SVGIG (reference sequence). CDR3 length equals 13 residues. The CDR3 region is CAQKLQPNTEAFF. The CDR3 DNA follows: TGTGCCCAGAAGCTACAGCCGAACACTGAAGCTTTCTTT.

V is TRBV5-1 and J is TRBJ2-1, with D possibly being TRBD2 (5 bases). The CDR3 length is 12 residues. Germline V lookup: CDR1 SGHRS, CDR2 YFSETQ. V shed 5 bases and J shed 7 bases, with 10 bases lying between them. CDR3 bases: TGCGCCAGCAGACGAAGCGGAAATGAGCAGTTCTTC. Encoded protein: CASRRSGNEQFF.

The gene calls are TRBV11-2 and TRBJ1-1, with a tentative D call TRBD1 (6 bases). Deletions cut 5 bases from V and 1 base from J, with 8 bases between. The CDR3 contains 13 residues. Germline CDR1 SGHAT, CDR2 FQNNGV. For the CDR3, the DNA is TGTGCCAGCAGCCCGGGACAGAACACTGAAGCTTTCTTT. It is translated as CASSPGQNTEAFF.

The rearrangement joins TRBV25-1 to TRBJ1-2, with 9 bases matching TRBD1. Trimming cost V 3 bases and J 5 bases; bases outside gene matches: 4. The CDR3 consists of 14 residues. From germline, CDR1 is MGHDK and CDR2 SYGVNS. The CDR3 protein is CASSDLGQGYGYTF. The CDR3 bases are TGTGCCAGCAGTGACCTTGGACAGGGGTATGGCTACACCTTC.

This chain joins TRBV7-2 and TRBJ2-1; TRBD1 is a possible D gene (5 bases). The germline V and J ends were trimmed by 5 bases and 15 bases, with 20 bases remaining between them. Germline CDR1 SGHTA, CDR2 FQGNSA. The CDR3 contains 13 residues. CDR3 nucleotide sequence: TGTGCCAGCAGCGGGCGTGCAGGGCGCGTGTCGTTCTTC. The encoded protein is CASSGRAGRVSFF.

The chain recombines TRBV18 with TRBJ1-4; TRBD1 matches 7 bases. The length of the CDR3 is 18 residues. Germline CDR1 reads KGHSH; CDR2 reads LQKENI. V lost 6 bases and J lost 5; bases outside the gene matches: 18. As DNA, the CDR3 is TGTGCCAGCTCGCACACCATTCAGCACAGGGGAGGGAATGAAAAACTGTTTTTT. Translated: CASSHTIQHRGGNEKLFF. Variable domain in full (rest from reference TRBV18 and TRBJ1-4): NAGVMQNPRHLVRRRGQEARLRCSPMKGHSHVYWYRQLPEEGLKFMVYLQKENIIDESGMPKERFSAEFPKEGPSILRIQQVVRGDSAAYFCASSHTIQHRGGNEKLFFGSGTQLSVL.

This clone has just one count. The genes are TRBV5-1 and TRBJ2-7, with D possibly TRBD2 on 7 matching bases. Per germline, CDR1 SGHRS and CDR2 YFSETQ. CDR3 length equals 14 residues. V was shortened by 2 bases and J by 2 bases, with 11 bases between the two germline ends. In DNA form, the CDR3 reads TGCGCCAGCAGCTTATCGCGGGGGCCCTACGAGCAGTACTTC. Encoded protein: CASSLSRGPYEQYF.

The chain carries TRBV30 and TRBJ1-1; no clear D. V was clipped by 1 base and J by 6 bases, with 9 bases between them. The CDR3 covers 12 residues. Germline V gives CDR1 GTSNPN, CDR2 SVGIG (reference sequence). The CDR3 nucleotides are TGTGCCTGGAGTGAGGGTAAAGCTGAAGCTTTCTTT. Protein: CAWSEGKAEAFF.

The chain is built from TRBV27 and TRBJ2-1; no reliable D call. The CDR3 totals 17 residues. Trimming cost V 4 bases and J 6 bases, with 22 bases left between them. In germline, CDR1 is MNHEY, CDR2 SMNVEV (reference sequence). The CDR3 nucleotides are TGTGCCAGCAGTTCTAGAAAGGGAACAGTTTCAGGCAATGAGCAGTTCTTC. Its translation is CASSSRKGTVSGNEQFF.

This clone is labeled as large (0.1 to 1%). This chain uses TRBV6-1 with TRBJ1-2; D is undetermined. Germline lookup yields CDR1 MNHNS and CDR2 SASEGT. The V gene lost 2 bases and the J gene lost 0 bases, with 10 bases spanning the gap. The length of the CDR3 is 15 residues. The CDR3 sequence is CASSERQTTNYGYTF. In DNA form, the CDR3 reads TGTGCCAGCAGTGAACGTCAGACAACTAACTATGGCTACACCTTC.

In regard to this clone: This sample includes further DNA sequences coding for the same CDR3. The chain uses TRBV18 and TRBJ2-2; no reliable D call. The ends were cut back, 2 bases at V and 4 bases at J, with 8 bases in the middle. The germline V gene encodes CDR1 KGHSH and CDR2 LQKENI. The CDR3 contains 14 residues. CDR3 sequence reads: CASSPDRATGELFF. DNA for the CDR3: TGTGCCAGCTCACCAGACCGGGCCACCGGGGAGCTGTTTTTT.

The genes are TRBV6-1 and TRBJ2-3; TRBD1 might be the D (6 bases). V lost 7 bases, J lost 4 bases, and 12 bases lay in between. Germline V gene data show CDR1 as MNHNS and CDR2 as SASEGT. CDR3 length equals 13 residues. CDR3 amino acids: CASNLQGPDTQYF. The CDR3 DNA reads TGTGCCAGCAACCTACAGGGCCCAGATACGCAGTATTTT.

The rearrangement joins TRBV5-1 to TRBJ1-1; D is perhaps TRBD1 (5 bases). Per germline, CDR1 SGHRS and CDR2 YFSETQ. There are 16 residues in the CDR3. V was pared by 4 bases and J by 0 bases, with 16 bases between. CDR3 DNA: TGCGCCAGCAGCACTCAGGGCCCCGAAGTGAACACTGAAGCTTTCTTT. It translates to CASSTQGPEVNTEAFF.

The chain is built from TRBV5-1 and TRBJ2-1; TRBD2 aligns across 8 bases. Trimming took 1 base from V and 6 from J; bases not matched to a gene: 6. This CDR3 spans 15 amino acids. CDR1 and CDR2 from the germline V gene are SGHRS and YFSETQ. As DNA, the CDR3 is TGCGCCAGCAGCTTGCGTACGGGGGGGCCCAATGAGCAGTTCTTC. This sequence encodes CASSLRTGGPNEQFF.

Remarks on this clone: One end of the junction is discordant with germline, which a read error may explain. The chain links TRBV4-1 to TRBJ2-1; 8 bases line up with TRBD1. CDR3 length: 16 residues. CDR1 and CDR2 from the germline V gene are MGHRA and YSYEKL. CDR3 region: CASSQGWGQAFNGQFF. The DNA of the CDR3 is TGCGCCAGCAGCCAAGGGTGGGGACAGGCCTTCAATGGGCAGTTCTTC.

The CDR3 DNA reads as TGTGCCAGCAGCTTAAGGAGGGGGCGCAACACCATATATTTT. Translated: CASSLRRGRNTIYF. The chain is built from TRBV5-6 and TRBJ1-3; the match to TRBD1 covers 7 bases. Unmatched junction bases numbered 6, after V lost 2 bases and J lost 7 bases. The germline CDR1 and CDR2 sequences are SGHDT and YYEEEE. CDR3 length: 14 amino acids.

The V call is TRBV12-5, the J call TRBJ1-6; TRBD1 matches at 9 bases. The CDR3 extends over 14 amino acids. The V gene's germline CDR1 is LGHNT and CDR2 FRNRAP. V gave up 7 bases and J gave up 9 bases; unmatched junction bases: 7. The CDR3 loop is CASALGQGSSPLHF. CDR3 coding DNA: TGTGCTAGTGCCCTGGGACAGGGAAGTTCACCCCTCCACTTT. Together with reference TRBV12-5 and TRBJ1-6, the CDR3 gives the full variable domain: DARVTQTPRHKVTEMGQEVTMRCQPILGHNTVFWYRQTMMQGLELLAYFRNRAPLDDSGMPKDRFSAEMPDATLATLKIQPSEPRDSAVYFCASALGQGSSPLHFGNGTRLTVT.

DNA for the CDR3: TGCGCCAGCAGCTTGGTGCGGGGGGTACTTCAAGAGACCCAGTACTTC. Amino acid sequence: CASSLVRGVLQETQYF. V is TRBV5-1 and J is TRBJ2-5; 8 bases align to TRBD2. This CDR3 is built from 16 residues. Germline-derived CDR1 and CDR2 are SGHRS and YFSETQ. Losses at the gene ends were 0 bases for V and 2 bases for J; bases not matched to a gene: 6.